This entry concerns a single TCR beta chain. The clone's antigen remains unknown. Nothing much larger sits one base from this clone, and base qualities are not available. The CDR3 measures 14 amino acids from cysteine to phenylalanine. This entry keeps only the CDR3 DNA: 42 bases, framed from base 1. V loses 6 bases of germline sequence and J loses 6 bases, and the interval between the two ends is 15 bases. The germline V gene yields MNHNS for CDR1 and SASEGT for CDR2. Genomic DNA was extracted from sorted cells with the Quick-DNA Microprep Kit. TCRbeta DNA was amplified with the immunoSEQ hsTCRbeta kit following the manufacturer's protocol. An Illumina MiSeq instrument was used to sequence the TCRbeta libraries. The authors' pipeline ran thus. After out-of-frame sequences were removed, 2.4 million or so distinct TCRbeta sequences remained, averaging approximately 67,000 per individual. Each individual was scored according to the count of 150 to 200 previously reported CMV-associated TCRbeta sequences and the total productive distinct TCRbeta count. A beta-binomial model was reimplemented in Python, and random forests from scikit-learn, run with default parameters, were trained on data from the US cohort. On the Belgian cohort, classifier performance was reported as the median AUC, along with percentile confidence intervals, across 10,000 bootstrap iterations. In its TCRdb copy, this immuneACCESS table keeps in-frame sequences only and misses some clones. Where compared with another copy, unresolved V genes explain less than half of these, and the others have no known cause. V, J and clone size derive from that table, while D and trimming were established from the DNA sequence. A total of under 55,000 clones appear in this sample, 80% to 85% of them only once. About 1.5% of the sample lies in the top ten.

These data are taken from a study of memory CD4+ T cells and cytomegalovirus serostatus (dated by TCRdb to about 2019). Turning to the overall study: A total of roughly 35 healthy Belgian adults, of whom 9 were CMV seropositive and 24 were CMV seronegative, were included in the cohort. To replicate a published TCR-based CMV serostatus classifier, the researchers sequenced the CD4+ memory TCRbeta repertoires of a Belgian cohort whose cytomegalovirus serostatus was known. Points the paper makes about the study in general: A median bootstrapped AUC of almost 0.96 with a 95% CI of 0.76-1.00 was achieved on the Belgian cohort by the original-framework classifier. Of around 160 previously reported CMV-associated TCRbeta sequences, some 67 appeared in the CD4+ memory repertoires, each in one to five individuals. Results were interpreted as suggesting that the CMV-associated TCR signature is largely present in the CD4+ memory repertoire. For CMV serostatus prediction, a median bootstrapped AUC of approximately 0.95 was reached with the original framework, and a median bootstrapped AUC of around 0.9 was reached with a US-trained random forest. Only CD4+CD45RO+ memory cells were sequenced, in contrast to the original study, which included naive and memory CD4+ and CD8+ populations.

A FACSAria II was used to sort memory CD4+ T cells, defined as single viable CD3+CD4+CD8-CD45RO+ cells. To determine CMV serostatus, a Roche Elecsys assay was used that detects serum IgG against CMV pp150, pp28, p38 and p52. After the samples were thawed, total CD4+ T cells were enriched through positive selection using CD4 magnetic microbeads. Samples originated from another study that specifically interrogated the CD4+ T cell memory repertoire. Peripheral blood mononuclear cells were isolated and cryopreserved following standard operating procedures; serum was stored at -80 °C. The staining relied on CD3-PerCP (BW264/56), CD4-APC (RPA-T4), CD45RO-PE (UCHT1) and CD8-Pacific Orange (3B5) antibodies, and Sytox blue was used to exclude non-viable cells.

The receptor comes from an adult in good health and CMV-seropositive. The sample comprised memory CD4+ T cells from blood. Here the chain combines TRBV6-1 and TRBJ2-1; TRBD2 might be the D gene, on 5 matching bases. The CDR3 sequence is CASRRRADGNEQFF. The DNA reads as follows: TGTGCCAGCAGGCGGCGGGCGGACGGCAATGAGCAGTTCTTC.